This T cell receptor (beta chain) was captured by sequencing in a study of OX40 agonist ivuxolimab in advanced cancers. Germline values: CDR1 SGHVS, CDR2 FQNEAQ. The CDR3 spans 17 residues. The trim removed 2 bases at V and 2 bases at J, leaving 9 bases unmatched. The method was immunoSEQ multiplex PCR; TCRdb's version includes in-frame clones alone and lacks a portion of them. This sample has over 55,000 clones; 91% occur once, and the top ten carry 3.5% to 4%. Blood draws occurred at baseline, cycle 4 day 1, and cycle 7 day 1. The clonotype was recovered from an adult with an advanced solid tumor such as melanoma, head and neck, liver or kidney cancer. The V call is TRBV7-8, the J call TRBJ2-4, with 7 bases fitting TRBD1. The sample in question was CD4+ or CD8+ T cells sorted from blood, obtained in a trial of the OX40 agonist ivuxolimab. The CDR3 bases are TGTGCCAGCAGCTTAACTCAGACAGGGCACCCCAAAAACATTCAGTACTTC. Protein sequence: CASSLTQTGHPKNIQYF.